Sequencing of this TCR beta chain was carried out in a study of cytomegalovirus exposure and HLA in healthy donors. The CDR3 is 18 residues long. J was trimmed by 5 bases and V by 1 base; bases with no gene match: 12. Germline V CDR1 and CDR2: SGHRS, YFSETQ. Both 60 Vbeta primers and 13 Jbeta primers went into the PCR. Clones were sequenced by immunoSEQ multiplex PCR, and TCRdb holds only the in-frame ones, with some missing. The sample has some 55,000 clones, and its top ten clones hold 12%. Source material: PBMCs. The chain has TRBV5-1 and TRBJ1-6; TRBD1 agrees at 7 bases. The source of this sequence is a man aged 18 to 29 in good health and CMV-seropositive. The DNA for the CDR3 is TGCGCCAGCAGCTTGTATTATACAGGGGCGGGGAATAATTCACCCCTCCACTTT. This gives the protein CASSLYYTGAGNNSPLHF.